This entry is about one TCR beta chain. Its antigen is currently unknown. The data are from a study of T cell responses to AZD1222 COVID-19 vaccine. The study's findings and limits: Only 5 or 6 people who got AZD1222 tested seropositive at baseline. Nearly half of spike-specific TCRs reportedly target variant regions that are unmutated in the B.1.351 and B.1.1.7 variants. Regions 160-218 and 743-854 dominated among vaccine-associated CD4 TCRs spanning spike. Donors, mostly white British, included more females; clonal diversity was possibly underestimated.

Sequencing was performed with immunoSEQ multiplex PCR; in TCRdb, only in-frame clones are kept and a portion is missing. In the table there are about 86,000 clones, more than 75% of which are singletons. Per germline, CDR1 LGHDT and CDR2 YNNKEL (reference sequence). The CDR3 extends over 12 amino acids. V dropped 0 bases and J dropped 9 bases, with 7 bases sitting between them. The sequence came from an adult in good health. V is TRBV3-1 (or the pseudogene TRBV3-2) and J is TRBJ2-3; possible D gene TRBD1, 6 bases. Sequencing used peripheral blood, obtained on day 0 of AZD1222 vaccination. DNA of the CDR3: TGTGCCAGCAGCCAAGAAGGGGGAACGCAGTATTTT. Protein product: CASSQEGGTQYF.